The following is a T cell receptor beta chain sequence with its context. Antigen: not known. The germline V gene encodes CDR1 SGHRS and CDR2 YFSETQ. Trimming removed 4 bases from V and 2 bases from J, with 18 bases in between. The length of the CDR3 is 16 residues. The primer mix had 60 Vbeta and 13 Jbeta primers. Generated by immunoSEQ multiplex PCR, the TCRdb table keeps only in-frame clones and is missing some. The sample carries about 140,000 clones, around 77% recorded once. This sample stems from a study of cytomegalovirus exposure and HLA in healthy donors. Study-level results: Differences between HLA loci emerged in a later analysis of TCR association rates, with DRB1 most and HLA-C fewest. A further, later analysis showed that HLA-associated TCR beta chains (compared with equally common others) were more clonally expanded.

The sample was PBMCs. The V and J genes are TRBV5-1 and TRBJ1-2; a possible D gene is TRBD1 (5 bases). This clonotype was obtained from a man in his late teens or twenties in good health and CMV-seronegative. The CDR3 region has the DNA TGCGCCAGCAGCCAAACTTCGGGAGGGGCCAACTATGGCTACACCTTC. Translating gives CASSQTSGGANYGYTF.